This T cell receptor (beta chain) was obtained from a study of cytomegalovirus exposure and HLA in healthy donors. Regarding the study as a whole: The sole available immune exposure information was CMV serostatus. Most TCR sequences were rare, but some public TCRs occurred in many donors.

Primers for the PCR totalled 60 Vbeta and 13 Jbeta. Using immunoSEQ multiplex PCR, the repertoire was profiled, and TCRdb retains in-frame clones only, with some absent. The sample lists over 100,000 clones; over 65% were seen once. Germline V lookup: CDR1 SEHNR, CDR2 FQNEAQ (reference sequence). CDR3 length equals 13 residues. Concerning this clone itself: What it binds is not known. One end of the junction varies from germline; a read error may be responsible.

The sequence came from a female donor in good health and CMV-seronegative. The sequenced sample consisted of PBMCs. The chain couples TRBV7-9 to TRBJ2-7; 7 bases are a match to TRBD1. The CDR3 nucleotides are TGTTCCAGCACCCGGGACAGTAAATACGAGCAGTACTTC. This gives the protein CSSTRDSKYEQYF.